This TCR beta chain was found in a study of T cells expressing NK-cell markers. Study-level information: The authors derived TCR beta repertoires from sorted CD3+CD56+NKG2C+, CD3+CD56+NKG2C- and CD3+CD56-NKG2C+ T cells. Study-level findings and limits: In a handful of donors, dominant clonotypes made up roughly 25-60.1% of CD3+CD56-NKG2C+ cells. Dominant NKG2C+ clonotypes made up roughly 1.0-7.0% of CD8+ T cells in six donors.

Turning to this clonotype: Antigen specificity is unknown.

Germline V lookup: CDR1 DFQATT, CDR2 SNEGSKA (reference sequence). The CDR3 runs to 14 residues. TCRdb reanalyzed the 5' RACE reads, giving one entry per CDR3 protein sequence and no DNA. The sample data list about 430,000 distinct CDR3 sequences. Specimen: blood T cells: a sorted CD56 or NKG2C T cell subset, CD4+ or CD8+ T cells, or bulk PBMC T cells (not recorded which). The clonotype comes from a woman in her forties or fifties in good health. V and J are TRBV20-1 and TRBJ2-1; as DNA is missing, the TRBD2 call by TCRdb cannot be tested. CDR3 amino acids: CSATSPDVYNEQFF.